This T cell receptor beta chain was sequenced for a study of brain T cells in children with intractable seizures. This clone was detected many times. The antigen remains unidentified. Using immunoSEQ multiplex PCR, the repertoire was profiled, and TCRdb retains in-frame clones only, with some absent. The repertoire holds about 80,000 clones, around 90% seen once, with approximately 24% in the top ten. Study-wide points: Clones missing pre-surgery may reflect undersampling of that blood sample.

Sequencing was limited to surgery cases with top T cell transcript signatures in brain tissue. At least one anti-epileptic drug was given before surgery. From germline, CDR1 is SEHNR and CDR2 FQNEAQ (reference sequence). This CDR3 comprises 15 residues. Trimming cost V 5 bases and J 0 bases, with 13 bases left between them. This chain joins TRBV7-9 and TRBJ2-5; no firm D call. The input for sequencing was peripheral blood, taken at surgery. This sequence originates from a girl aged 2 to 9 with Rasmussen encephalitis and intractable seizures. For the CDR3, the DNA is TGTGCCAGCAGCCCTAAGGGCGTGTACCAAGAGACCCAGTACTTC. As protein: CASSPKGVYQETQYF.